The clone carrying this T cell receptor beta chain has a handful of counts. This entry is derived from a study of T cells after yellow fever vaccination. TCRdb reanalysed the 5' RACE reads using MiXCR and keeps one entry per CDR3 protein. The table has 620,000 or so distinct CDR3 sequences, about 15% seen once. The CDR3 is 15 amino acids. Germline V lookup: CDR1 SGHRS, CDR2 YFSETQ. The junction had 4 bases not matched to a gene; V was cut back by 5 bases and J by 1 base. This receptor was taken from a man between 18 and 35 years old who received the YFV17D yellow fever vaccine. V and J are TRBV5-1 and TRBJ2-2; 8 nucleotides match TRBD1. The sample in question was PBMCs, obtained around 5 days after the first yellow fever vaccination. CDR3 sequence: CASSRGQGNTGELFF. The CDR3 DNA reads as TGCGCCAGCAGTCGCGGACAGGGGAACACCGGGGAGCTGTTTTTT.